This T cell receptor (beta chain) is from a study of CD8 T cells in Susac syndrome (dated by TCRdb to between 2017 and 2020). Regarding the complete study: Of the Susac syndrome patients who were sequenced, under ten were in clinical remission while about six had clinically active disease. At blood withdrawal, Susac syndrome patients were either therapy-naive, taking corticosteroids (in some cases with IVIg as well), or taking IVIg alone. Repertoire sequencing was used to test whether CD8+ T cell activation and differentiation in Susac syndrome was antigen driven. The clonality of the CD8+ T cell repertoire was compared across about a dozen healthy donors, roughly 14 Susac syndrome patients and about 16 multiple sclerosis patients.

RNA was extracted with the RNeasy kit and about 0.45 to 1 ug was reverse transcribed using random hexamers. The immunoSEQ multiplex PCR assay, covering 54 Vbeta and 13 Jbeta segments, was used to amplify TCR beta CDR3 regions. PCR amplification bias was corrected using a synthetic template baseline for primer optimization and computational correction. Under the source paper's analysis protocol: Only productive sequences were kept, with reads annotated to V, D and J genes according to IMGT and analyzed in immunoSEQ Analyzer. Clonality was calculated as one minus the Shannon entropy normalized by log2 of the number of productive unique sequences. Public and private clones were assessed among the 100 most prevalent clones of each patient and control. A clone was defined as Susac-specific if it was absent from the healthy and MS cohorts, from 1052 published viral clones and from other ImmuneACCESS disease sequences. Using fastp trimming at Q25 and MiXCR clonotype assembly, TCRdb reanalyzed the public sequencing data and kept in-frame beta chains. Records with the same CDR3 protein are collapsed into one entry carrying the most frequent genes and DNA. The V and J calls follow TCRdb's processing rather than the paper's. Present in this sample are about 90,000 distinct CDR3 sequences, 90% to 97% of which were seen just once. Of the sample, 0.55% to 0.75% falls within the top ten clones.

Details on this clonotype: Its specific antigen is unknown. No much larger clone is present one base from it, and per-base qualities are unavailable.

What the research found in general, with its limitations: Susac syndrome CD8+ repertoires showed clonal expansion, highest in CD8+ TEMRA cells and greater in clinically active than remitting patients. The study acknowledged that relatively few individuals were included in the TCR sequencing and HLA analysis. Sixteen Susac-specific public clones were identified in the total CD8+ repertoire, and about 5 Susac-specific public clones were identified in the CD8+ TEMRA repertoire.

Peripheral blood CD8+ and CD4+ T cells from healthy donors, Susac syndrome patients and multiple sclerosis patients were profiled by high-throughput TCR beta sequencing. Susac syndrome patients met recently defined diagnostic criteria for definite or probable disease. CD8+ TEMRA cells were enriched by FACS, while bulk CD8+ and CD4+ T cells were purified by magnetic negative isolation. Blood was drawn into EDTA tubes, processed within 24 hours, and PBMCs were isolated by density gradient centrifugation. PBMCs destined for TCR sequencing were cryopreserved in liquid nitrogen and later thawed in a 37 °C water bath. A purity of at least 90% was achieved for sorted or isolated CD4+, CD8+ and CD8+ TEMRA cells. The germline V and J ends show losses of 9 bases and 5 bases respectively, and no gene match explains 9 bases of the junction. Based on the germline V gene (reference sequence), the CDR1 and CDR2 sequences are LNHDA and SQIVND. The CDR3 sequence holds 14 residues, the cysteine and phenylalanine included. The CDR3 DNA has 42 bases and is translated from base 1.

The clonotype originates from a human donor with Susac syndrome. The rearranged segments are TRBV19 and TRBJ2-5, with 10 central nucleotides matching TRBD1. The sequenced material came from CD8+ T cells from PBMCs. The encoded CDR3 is CASSDRGRLETQYF. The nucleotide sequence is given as TGTGCCAGCAGTGACAGGGGGCGATTGGAGACCCAGTACTTC.